These 12 T cell receptor beta chains were sequenced from one sample in a study of Graves' ophthalmopathy and Graves' hyperthyroidism. TCR beta CDR3 amplification used RNA transcripts. The authors performed first-round RT-PCR with HTBI primers and then a second-round multiplex PCR. TCRdb fed the multiplex PCR reads into MiXCR, producing one record per CDR3 protein. Among some 250,000 distinct CDR3 sequences listed, less than 55% were seen once. Sample: peripheral blood. The receptors here all came from an adult man with Graves' ophthalmopathy.

This clonotype was seen many times. The chain uses TRBV7-9 and TRBJ2-5; D call uncertain. CDR3 length: 12 amino acids. The V and J ends lost 1 base and 5 bases respectively, with 5 bases between them. CDR1 and CDR2 (germline): SEHNR, FQNEAQ (reference sequence). CDR3 coding DNA: TGTGCCAGCAGCTTAGACGGCGAGACCCAGTACTTC. Translated: CASSLDGETQYF.

This clonotype was detected a few times. This chain connects TRBV10-3 to TRBJ1-6; D ambiguous. This CDR3 region has 14 residues. Per germline, CDR1 ENHRY and CDR2 SYGVKD. The ends were cut back, 0 bases at V and 10 bases at J, with 10 bases in the middle. DNA of the CDR3: TGTGCCATCAGTGAGTCGCCGGTTGTCTCACCCCTCCACTTT. Translating gives CAISESPVVSPLHF.

With regard to this clonotype: Being one base from a much bigger clone, this may be a read error. The chain joins TRBV7-6 to TRBJ2-5; unclear D gene. V lost 1 base and J 4 bases, leaving 13 bases between the germline ends. The CDR3 runs 15 residues. CDR1 is SGHVS, CDR2 FNYEAQ, per germline. The CDR3 DNA sequence: TGTGCCAGCAGCTTAGGCCTTACGTACCGAGAGACCCAGTACTTC. Translating it yields CASSLGLTYRETQYF.

This clonotype was seen only a few times. The chain is built from TRBV20-1 and TRBJ1-1; 7 positions match TRBD1. Looked up from germline, CDR1 is DFQATT and CDR2 is SNEGSKA (reference sequence). The CDR3 covers 13 residues. Trimming at V came to 4 bases and at J to 1 base, leaving 3 bases not matched to a gene. This CDR3 reads CSATRTGNTEAFF. DNA for the CDR3: TGCAGTGCTACCCGGACAGGGAACACTGAAGCTTTCTTT.

The chain links TRBV20-1 to TRBJ1-2; D is possibly TRBD1 (6 bases). Germline CDR1 DFQATT, CDR2 SNEGSKA (reference sequence). This CDR3 is built from 14 residues. V was clipped by 3 bases and J by 4 bases, with 15 bases between them. The CDR3 region has the DNA TGCAGTGCTAGGACTCCCGGGGGCGGCTATGGCTACACCTTC. Its translation: CSARTPGGGYGYTF.

For this clonotype: One base away lies a much larger clone, so this may be a sequencing read error. J is TRBJ1-5 and V is TRBV7-9; D uncertain. The CDR3 runs 14 residues. Germline V gives CDR1 SEHNR, CDR2 FQNEAQ (reference sequence). This CDR3 is CAGSLVGDNQPQHF. The CDR3 DNA reads as TGTGCCGGCAGCTTAGTTGGTGATAATCAGCCCCAGCATTTT.

The chain couples TRBV29-1 to TRBJ2-5; TRBD1 matches 8 bases. CDR3 length: 13 residues. V lost 7 bases to trimming and J lost 1 base; unmatched junction nucleotides: 5. CDR1 SQVTM and CDR2 ANQGSEA come from the germline V gene. The CDR3 DNA sequence: TGCAGCGGTCTCACAGGGGGCCAAGAGACCCAGTACTTC. It codes for CSGLTGGQETQYF.

V gene TRBV7-2 combines with J gene TRBJ2-7; D is uncertain. V was pared by 1 base and J by 3 bases, with 10 bases between. The CDR3 runs to 14 residues. Germline V CDR1 and CDR2: SGHTA, FQGNSA. CDR3 DNA: TGTGCCAGCAGCTTAGAAGTCTTCAGCTACGAGCAGTACTTC. Its protein is CASSLEVFSYEQYF.

This clonotype was observed a handful of times. V gene TRBV4-1 combines with J gene TRBJ2-7; 9 positions agree with TRBD2. Germline V lookup: CDR1 MGHRA, CDR2 YSYEKL. V shed 1 base and J 1 base; nucleotides not matched to a gene: 14. CDR3 length: 19 amino acids. CDR3 coding DNA: TGCGCCAGCAGCCAAGGGCCACCCTCTAGCGGGGTACCATCCTACGAGCAGTACTTC. Amino acids: CASSQGPPSSGVPSYEQYF.

This clonotype was observed many times. The rearrangement joins TRBV25-1 to TRBJ1-1; D remains unclear. The germline gives CDR1 MGHDK, CDR2 SYGVNS. The CDR3 totals 13 residues. Between the trimmed V and J ends, which lost 3 bases and 3 bases, there was a span of 8 bases. The CDR3 sequence: CASSDGDDTEAFF. Written as DNA, the CDR3 is TGTGCCAGCAGTGACGGGGATGACACTGAAGCTTTCTTT.

The genes are TRBV7-2 and TRBJ1-6; D ambiguous. The CDR3 length is 16 residues. Germline CDR1 SGHTA, CDR2 FQGNSA. The germline V and J ends were trimmed by 1 base and 4 bases, with 11 bases remaining between them. The CDR3 spells CASSLVAGVYNSPLHF. Written as DNA, the CDR3 is TGTGCCAGCAGCTTAGTGGCCGGGGTTTATAATTCACCCCTCCACTTT.

The chain employs TRBV30 and TRBJ1-2; D remains ambiguous. Looked up from germline, CDR1 is GTSNPN and CDR2 is SVGIG (reference sequence). The V end lost 4 bases, the J end lost 1 base, and 10 bases lay between the germline ends. There are 13 residues in the CDR3. The CDR3, as DNA: TGTGCCTGGACCATAGATCTTAACTATGGCTACACCTTC. Amino acids: CAWTIDLNYGYTF.